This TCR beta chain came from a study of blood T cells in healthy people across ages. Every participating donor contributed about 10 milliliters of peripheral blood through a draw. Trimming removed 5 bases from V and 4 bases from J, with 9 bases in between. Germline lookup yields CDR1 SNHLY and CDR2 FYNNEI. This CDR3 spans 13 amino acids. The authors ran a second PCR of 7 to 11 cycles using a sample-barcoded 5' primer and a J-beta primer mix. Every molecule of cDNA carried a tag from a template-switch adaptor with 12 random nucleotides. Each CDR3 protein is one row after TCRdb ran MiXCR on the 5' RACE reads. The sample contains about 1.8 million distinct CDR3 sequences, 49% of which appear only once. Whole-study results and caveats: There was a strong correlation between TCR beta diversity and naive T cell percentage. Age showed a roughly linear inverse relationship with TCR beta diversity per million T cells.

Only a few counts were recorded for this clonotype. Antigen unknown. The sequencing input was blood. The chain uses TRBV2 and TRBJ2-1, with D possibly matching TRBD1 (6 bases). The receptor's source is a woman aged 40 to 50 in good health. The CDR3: CASSTDRYNEQFF. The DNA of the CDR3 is TGTGCCAGCAGTACGGACAGATACAATGAGCAGTTCTTC.